The 30 T cell receptor beta chains given below trace back to one sample, sequenced in a study of CD8 T cells in ankylosing spondylitis. TCRdb independently ran MiXCR on the 5' RACE reads; one entry per CDR3 protein. The table includes 150,000 to 200,000 distinct CDR3 sequences, more than 9% detected once. What was sequenced was blood, either unsorted or a sorted T cell fraction (not recorded which). The receptors originated from a male donor with ankylosing spondylitis or in good health (not recorded which).

This clonotype showed up many times. The chain links TRBV19 to TRBJ2-6; D is unclear. Trimming cost V 0 bases and J 2 bases, with 5 bases left between them. The CDR3 has 15 residues. CDR1 and CDR2 from the germline V gene are LNHDA and SQIVND (reference sequence). This chain's CDR3 is CASSIDLAGANVLTF. CDR3 sequence (DNA): TGTGCCAGTAGTATAGATTTGGCTGGGGCCAACGTCCTGACTTTC.

This clonotype was recorded a few times. The V gene is TRBV5-5, the J gene TRBJ1-3; D gene ambiguous. There are 15 residues in the CDR3. Trimming removed 2 bases from V and 0 bases from J, with 9 bases in between. CDR1 SGHKS and CDR2 YYEKEE come from the germline V gene (reference sequence). This chain's CDR3 is CASSFLFDSGNTIYF. The CDR3 bases are TGTGCCAGCAGCTTTTTATTTGACTCTGGAAACACCATATATTTT.

This clonotype occurred many times. The chain joins TRBV12-3 or TRBV12-4 to TRBJ2-2, with a tentative D call TRBD2 (5 bases). There are 17 residues in the CDR3. Trimming removed 4 bases from V and 5 bases from J, with 20 bases in between. The CDR3 region is CASSSDPGSWGTGELFF. CDR3 DNA sequence: TGTGCCAGCAGTTCTGATCCGGGATCCTGGGGAACCGGGGAGCTGTTTTTT.

This clonotype has only a few counts. The chain links TRBV7-2 to TRBJ2-7; D could derive from TRBD1 or TRBD2 (6 bases each). Germline loops: CDR1 SGHTA, CDR2 FQGNSA. The CDR3 loop spans 14 amino acids. Deletions cut 0 bases from V and 10 bases from J, with 16 bases between. CDR3 loop: CASSLAGAGTFQYF. CDR3 in DNA: TGTGCCAGCAGCTTAGCGGGGGCAGGGACTTTTCAGTACTTC.

The chain employs TRBV7-9 and TRBJ2-7; 8 nucleotides align to TRBD1. V shed 5 bases and J 3 bases; nucleotides not matched to a gene: 9. Germline V gene data show CDR1 as SEHNR and CDR2 as FQNEAQ (reference sequence). This CDR3 is built from 15 residues. The DNA for the CDR3 is TGTGCCAGCAGCCCCGGCGGACAGGGCTACTACGAGCAGTACTTC. Translating it yields CASSPGGQGYYEQYF.

There are a few counts of this clonotype. The CDR3 region has the DNA TGTGCCAGCAGTTACTCGACTGTGCTCTATGGCTACACCTTC. Encoded protein: CASSYSTVLYGYTF. V gene TRBV6-2 or TRBV6-3 combines with J gene TRBJ1-2; no reliable D call. The germline gives CDR1 MNHEY, CDR2 SVGEGT. This CDR3 is built from 14 residues. Trimming cost V 0 bases and J 4 bases, with 9 bases left between them.

This clonotype was seen many times. The chain employs TRBV18 and TRBJ2-5; D possibly corresponds to TRBD1 (6 bases). Germline CDR1 is KGHSH and CDR2 is LQKENI. With 0 bases removed from V and 1 base from J, the gap between germline ends came to 15 bases. This CDR3 comprises 17 residues. The CDR3 DNA follows: TGTGCCAGCTCACCACCTCCCCAGGGGTACCTCCAAGAGACCCAGTACTTC. Amino acids: CASSPPPQGYLQETQYF.

At least ten counts were recorded for this clonotype. V is TRBV10-3 and J is TRBJ1-1; 7 bases line up with TRBD1. V was clipped by 11 bases and J by 4 bases; unmatched bases: 10. The CDR3 consists of 13 residues. Germline lookup yields CDR1 ENHRY and CDR2 SYGVKD. This CDR3 reads CAANRGGGTEAFF. The CDR3 nucleotides are TGTGCCGCAAACAGGGGCGGGGGCACTGAAGCTTTCTTT.

The chain combines TRBV2 with TRBJ2-1; D perhaps matches TRBD2 (5 bases). This CDR3 has 15 amino acids. Germline V CDR1 and CDR2: SNHLY, FYNNEI. Trimming took 0 bases from V and 10 from J, leaving 16 bases between them. The CDR3 DNA is TGTGCCAGCAGTGAAGCTACGCCAGCGGTCCAGGAGCAGTTCTTC. As protein: CASSEATPAVQEQFF.

In this sample, this clonotype turned up many times. The V call is TRBV6-5, the J call TRBJ2-7, with a possible D match to TRBD1 (5 bases). V was cut by 2 bases and J by 0 bases, with 8 bases left in between. The V gene's germline CDR1 is MNHEY and CDR2 SVGAGI. The CDR3 is 14 amino acids. The CDR3 loop is CASSYQQVSYEQYF. CDR3 DNA sequence: TGTGCCAGCAGTTACCAACAGGTCTCCTACGAGCAGTACTTC.

This clonotype has a handful of counts. This sequence joins TRBV18 and TRBJ2-7; TRBD1 might be the D (5 bases). The germline V gene has CDR1 KGHSH and CDR2 LQKENI. The CDR3 has 15 residues. V lost 3 bases to trimming and J lost 2 bases, with 14 bases between them. The CDR3 spells CASSPIQASTYEQYF. CDR3 nucleotides: TGTGCCAGCTCACCTATACAGGCCAGTACCTACGAGCAGTACTTC. Full variable domain (remainder filled in from reference TRBV18 and TRBJ2-7): NAGVMQNPRHLVRRRGQEARLRCSPMKGHSHVYWYRQLPEEGLKFMVYLQKENIIDESGMPKERFSAEFPKEGPSILRIQQVVRGDSAAYFCASSPIQASTYEQYFGPGTRLTVT.

The chain has TRBV5-1 and TRBJ2-2; 9 bases agree with TRBD1. This CDR3 region has 17 residues. Unmatched junction bases numbered 5, after V lost 2 bases and J lost 0 bases. Germline lookup yields CDR1 SGHRS and CDR2 YFSETQ. The DNA for the CDR3 is TGCGCCAGCAGCTTTAACCGGGACAGGGCGAACACCGGGGAGCTGTTTTTT. This sequence encodes CASSFNRDRANTGELFF.

This clonotype was counted between two and nine times. This sequence joins TRBV5-1 and TRBJ2-1, with 7 bases fitting TRBD2. V lost 0 bases to trimming and J lost 9 bases; unmatched junction nucleotides: 9. The CDR3 runs to 15 residues. Germline values: CDR1 SGHRS, CDR2 YFSETQ. The CDR3 loop is CASSLASSGAGEQFF. CDR3 nucleotides: TGCGCCAGCAGCTTGGCTTCCAGCGGGGCGGGTGAGCAGTTCTTC.

There are many counts of this clonotype. V is TRBV4-3 and J is TRBJ1-2, with D perhaps matching TRBD1 (6 bases). The CDR3 runs 13 residues. Trimming left V 4 bases short and J 7 bases short, with 13 bases between. From germline, CDR1 is LGHNA and CDR2 YSLEER. The CDR3 region has the DNA TGCGCCAGCAGCCCGAGGGGGGCAGGTGGCTACACCTTC. This translates into CASSPRGAGGYTF.

This clonotype has only a few counts. J is TRBJ2-4 and V is TRBV7-9, with TRBD1 identical over 7 bases. J gave up 8 bases and V 1 base, and 5 bases lay outside the gene matches. In germline, CDR1 is SEHNR, CDR2 FQNEAQ (reference sequence). CDR3 size: 14 residues. CDR3 amino acids: CASSLVDRADIQYF. CDR3 sequence (DNA): TGTGCCAGCAGCTTAGTTGACAGGGCGGACATTCAGTACTTC. The variable domain in full, completed from reference TRBV7-9 and TRBJ2-4, reads DTGVSQNPRHKITKRGQNVTFRCDPISEHNRLYWYRQTLGQGPEFLTYFQNEAQLEKSRLLSDRFSAERPKGSFSTLEIQRTEQGDSAMYLCASSLVDRADIQYFGAGTRLSVL.

The J gene is TRBJ1-6, the V gene TRBV6-6; D not certain. This CDR3 spans 11 amino acids. V lost 6 bases and J lost 7, with 4 bases in between. Germline loops: CDR1 MNHNY, CDR2 SVGAGI (reference sequence). The CDR3 nucleotides read TGTGCCAGCAGCGAAAATTCACCCCTCCACTTT. It is translated as CASSENSPLHF.

This clonotype has at least ten counts. This rearrangement joins TRBV12-3 or TRBV12-4 to TRBJ1-6; D not resolved. The CDR3 totals 14 residues. V was pared by 1 base and J by 7 bases, with 8 bases between. CDR3 bases: TGTGCCAGCAGTTTAGGGGGTACCAATTCACCCCTCCACTTT. This codes for CASSLGGTNSPLHF.

This clonotype showed up many times. In DNA, the CDR3 is TGTGCCACCAGTGACCCCGGACAGGCCCACAATGAGCAGTTCTTC. This sequence encodes CATSDPGQAHNEQFF. This rearrangement joins TRBV24-1 to TRBJ2-1; 7 nucleotides line up with TRBD1. Germline CDR1 KGHDR, CDR2 SFDVKD. There are 15 residues in the CDR3. Trimming at V came to 4 bases and at J to 5 bases, leaving 7 bases not matched to a gene.

This clonotype was recorded many times. The rearrangement links TRBV5-1 to TRBJ1-5; TRBD1 aligns across 7 bases. The CDR3 has 17 amino acids. Germline V gene sequence: CDR1 SGHRS, CDR2 YFSETQ. Trimming at V came to 0 bases and at J to 5 bases, leaving 11 bases not matched to a gene. The CDR3 DNA reads as TGCGCCAGCAGCTTGGATGCCAGCTCAGGGGGTCATCAGCCCCAGCATTTT. Protein product: CASSLDASSGGHQPQHF.

The table lists this clonotype with a few counts. A much more abundant neighbour one base away suggests this may be a read error. V usage is TRBV6-2 or TRBV6-3 and J usage is TRBJ2-5; a weak D match, TRBD1 (5 bases). There are 14 residues in the CDR3. V gave up 6 bases and J gave up 4 bases, with 15 bases separating them. Per germline, CDR1 MNHEY and CDR2 SVGEGT. CDR3 region: CASSPGRALETQYF. The DNA for the CDR3 is TGTGCCAGCAGCCCGGGCAGGGCGTTAGAGACCCAGTACTTC.

In its sample, this clonotype was seen a few times. The rearrangement joins TRBV27 to TRBJ2-2, with 9 bases identical to TRBD1. After removal of 6 bases from V and 4 bases from J, the junction contained 6 bases not matched to a gene. Looked up from germline, CDR1 is MNHEY and CDR2 is SMNVEV (reference sequence). The CDR3 extends over 15 amino acids. Here the CDR3 reads CASRGQGLTTGELFF. The CDR3 DNA reads as TGTGCCAGCAGAGGACAGGGGTTAACCACCGGGGAGCTGTTTTTT.

CDR3 loop: CAWSRRAGELFF. Here the CDR3 DNA reads TGTGCCTGGAGTAGGAGGGCCGGGGAGCTGTTTTTT. The V and J genes are TRBV30 and TRBJ2-2, with D perhaps matching TRBD2 (6 bases). Germline V CDR1 and CDR2: GTSNPN, SVGIG (reference sequence). V dropped 2 bases and J dropped 6 bases, with 7 bases sitting between them. The CDR3 covers 12 residues.

This clonotype appeared a few times. The CDR3 DNA reads TGTGCCAGCAGCCACTCACGAGGGAACACGAACACCGGGGAGCTGTTTTTT. It encodes CASSHSRGNTNTGELFF. The genes are TRBV3-1 and TRBJ2-2; D is perhaps TRBD2 (5 bases). CDR1 is LGHDT and CDR2 is YNNKEL in the germline V gene (reference sequence). The CDR3 loop spans 17 amino acids. The V gene lost 3 bases and the J gene lost 0 bases, with 14 bases spanning the gap.

This clonotype was observed at least ten times. This chain connects TRBV10-1 to TRBJ1-2; a weak D match, TRBD1 (6 bases). CDR1 is WNHNN, CDR2 SYGVQD, per germline (reference sequence). The CDR3 runs to 14 residues. The V end was cut by 5 bases, the J end by 4 bases, with 14 bases between. The CDR3 DNA follows: TGCGCCAGCAGTCCCGACGGGACAAGCTATGGCTACACCTTC. As protein: CASSPDGTSYGYTF.

This clonotype was picked up a small number of times. The chain joins TRBV5-1 to TRBJ2-1; 9 nucleotides agree with TRBD1. The V segment lost 0 bases and the J segment 8 bases; nucleotides outside the gene matches: 3. The length of the CDR3 is 14 residues. Germline assignment: CDR1 SGHRS and CDR2 YFSETQ. The CDR3 sequence is CASSLAQGADEQFF. CDR3 bases: TGCGCCAGCAGCTTGGCACAGGGGGCGGATGAGCAGTTCTTC.

This clonotype was seen many times. This chain joins TRBV24-1 and TRBJ2-7; D possibly corresponds to TRBD2 (5 bases). The V gene's germline CDR1 is KGHDR and CDR2 SFDVKD. The CDR3 is 12 residues long. The V gene lost 4 bases and the J gene lost 6 bases, with 9 bases spanning the gap. The CDR3, as DNA: TGTGCCACCAGTGAAGCAGGAGGCGAGCAGTACTTC. It translates to CATSEAGGEQYF.

About this clonotype: A much larger clone differs from this one at a single base, so this may be a read error. This chain joins TRBV24-1 and TRBJ2-3, with unresolved D. This CDR3 contains 15 residues. From germline, CDR1 is KGHDR and CDR2 SFDVKD. CDR3 bases: TGTACCACCAGTGATTCACTCGACGGACGGGATACGCAGTATTTT. This sequence encodes CTTSDSLDGRDTQYF.

This clonotype has ten or more counts. V is TRBV10-2 and J is TRBJ2-3; D gene uncertain. Germline CDR1 and CDR2: WSHSY and SAAADI. CDR3 length: 13 residues. Trimming shortened V by 5 bases and J by 2 bases, and 8 bases separated the two germline ends. DNA of the CDR3: TGCGCCAGCAGTCGGCCCATCACAGATACGCAGTATTTT. This codes for CASSRPITDTQYF.

This clonotype was found many times. The gene calls are TRBV29-1 and TRBJ2-3, with 11 bases aligning to TRBD2. V lost 7 bases and J lost 3; bases outside the gene matches: 6. The CDR3 covers 14 residues. Germline CDR1 SQVTM, CDR2 ANQGSEA. The CDR3 region has the DNA TGCAGCGCACTAGCGGGAGTTGTTACAGATACGCAGTATTTT. This translates into CSALAGVVTDTQYF.

The sample holds many counts of this clonotype. The rearrangement joins TRBV29-1 to TRBJ2-2, with a tentative D call TRBD2 (6 bases). This CDR3 spans 13 amino acids. The V end was cut by 4 bases, the J end by 8 bases, with 14 bases between. Germline assignment: CDR1 SQVTM and CDR2 ANQGSEA. The DNA for the CDR3 is TGCAGCGTTGCGGCTAGCGTCAGAGGGGAGCTGTTTTTT. Translated, it gives CSVAASVRGELFF.